This T cell receptor beta chain was identified during a study of response to subunit inactivated influenza vaccine. This CDR3 comprises 16 residues. The V gene's germline CDR1 is LNHDA and CDR2 SQIVND (reference sequence). V lost 5 bases to trimming and J lost 8 bases; unmatched junction nucleotides: 12. General study results and limits: The authors suggested that every seasonal influenza vaccination recruits few new T cells.

From the RT-PCR reads, TCRdb called clonotypes with MiXCR, one entry per CDR3 protein. The sample lists around 580,000 distinct CDR3 sequences; about 14% were seen once. Concerning this clonotype itself: Its antigen is not identified.

This chain links TRBV19 with TRBJ2-1, with 10 bases aligning to TRBD2. The sequence was obtained from a man in his forties or fifties who received an inactivated influenza vaccine. The sequences come from PBMCs from blood, collected 12 days after vaccination. CDR3 sequence: CASSPLASGRYDEQFF. The DNA for the CDR3 is TGTGCCAGTAGTCCCTTGGCTAGCGGGAGATATGATGAGCAGTTCTTC.